Below, 15 T cell receptor beta chains from the same sample are listed, as sequenced in a study of shared clonotypes between healthy human individuals. Profiled with immunoSEQ multiplex PCR; TCRdb holds only in-frame clones, not every one. Among around 690,000 clones listed, around 90% were seen once. Sequenced material: memory CD8+ T cells from PBMCs. Subset noted: CD45RO+ cells pooled with CCR7-negative TemRA cells. The receptors originated from a man aged 18 to 30 in good health. Some clones in this sample may be carry-over from other donors' samples.

CDR3 in DNA: TGTGCCAGCAGCGCCCCTACAGGGTTCCGCTCTGGGGCCAACGTCCTGACTTTC. This sequence encodes CASSAPTGFRSGANVLTF. The chain combines TRBV9 with TRBJ2-6; perhaps TRBD1 as D (6 bases). CDR1 is SGDLS, CDR2 YYNGEE, per germline. V was cut by 3 bases and J by 0 bases, with 16 bases left in between. The CDR3 extends over 18 amino acids.

The DNA for the CDR3 is TGTGCCAGCAGCCACACCTCTATACAGTCGACCGCGTCTAACTATGGCTACACCTTC. This gives the protein CASSHTSIQSTASNYGYTF. V usage is TRBV14 and J usage is TRBJ1-2; D is undetermined. The germline V gene encodes CDR1 SGHDN and CDR2 FVKESK. V lost 3 bases and J lost 0, with 23 bases in between. This CDR3 comprises 19 residues.

The chain recombines TRBV5-8 with TRBJ2-7; 7 positions match TRBD1. The germline gives CDR1 SGHTS, CDR2 YDEGEE. V lost 4 bases, J lost 6 bases, and 13 bases stayed unmatched. The CDR3 loop spans 15 amino acids. This CDR3 is CASSAQATGPGEQYF. The CDR3 nucleotides are TGTGCCAGCAGCGCCCAAGCGACAGGGCCGGGCGAGCAGTACTTC.

The chain joins TRBV13 to TRBJ1-4, with 8 positions matching TRBD1. V lost 5 bases to trimming and J lost 7 bases; unmatched junction nucleotides: 9. Germline V gene data show CDR1 as PRHDT and CDR2 as FYEKMQ (reference sequence). The CDR3 contains 15 residues. As DNA, the CDR3 is TGTGCCAGCAGCCCCCGGACAGGGAGGTTTGAAAAACTGTTTTTT. Its protein is CASSPRTGRFEKLFF.

This sequence joins TRBV7-9 and TRBJ1-1; TRBD1 agrees at 9 bases. Germline CDR1 reads SEHNR; CDR2 reads FQNEAQ (reference sequence). The CDR3 extends over 17 amino acids. J lost 5 bases, V lost 1 base, and 11 bases had no gene match. CDR3 coding DNA: TGTGCCAGCAGCTTAGGCCGCCCCGGGACAGGGAAGACTGAAGCTTTCTTT. Encoded protein: CASSLGRPGTGKTEAFF.

The chain recombines TRBV5-6 with TRBJ2-7; no firm D call. Germline V gives CDR1 SGHDT, CDR2 YYEEEE. V lost 0 bases, J lost 5 bases, and 3 bases lay in between. The length of the CDR3 is 11 residues. CDR3 sequence reads: CASSLDHEQYF. Here the CDR3 DNA reads TGTGCCAGCAGCTTGGACCACGAGCAGTACTTC.

J is TRBJ2-7 and V is TRBV29-1; D is perhaps TRBD2 (5 bases). This CDR3 is built from 13 residues. Trimming stripped 0 bases from V and 4 bases from J, with 10 bases between. CDR1 and CDR2 from the germline V gene are SQVTM and ANQGSEA. CDR3 DNA sequence: TGCAGCGTTGAAGACCCCGGGGATTACGAGCAGTACTTC. Its translation is CSVEDPGDYEQYF.

The V call is TRBV27, the J call TRBJ2-1; the match to TRBD1 covers 8 bases. Germline CDR1 MNHEY, CDR2 SMNVEV (reference sequence). V shed 3 bases and J 0 bases; nucleotides not matched to a gene: 1. The CDR3 spans 15 residues. The CDR3 is CASSLTGASYNEQFF. The CDR3, as DNA: TGTGCCAGCAGTTTGACAGGGGCCTCCTACAATGAGCAGTTCTTC.

V is TRBV28 and J is TRBJ1-2; D unresolved. CDR3 length: 13 amino acids. The germline V gene encodes CDR1 MDHEN and CDR2 SYDVKM. V lost 2 bases and J lost 8, with 12 bases in between. The CDR3 DNA reads as TGTGCCAGCAGTTTAACGGCGCGCTGGGGCTACACCTTC. Its protein is CASSLTARWGYTF.

This clone showed up just once. The rearrangement joins TRBV10-3 to TRBJ2-7; the D is unclear. The CDR3 has 14 residues. Germline loops: CDR1 ENHRY, CDR2 SYGVKD. The V gene lost 2 bases and the J gene lost 2 bases, with 10 bases spanning the gap. The CDR3 DNA reads as TGTGCCATCAGTGAGGCCAGTCCTCCCTACGAGCAGTACTTC. Translation gives CAISEASPPYEQYF.

On this clone: Other DNA sequences of this sample code for an identical CDR3. The chain joins TRBV4-3 to TRBJ1-5; D is unclear. This CDR3 has 14 amino acids. The V gene's germline CDR1 is LGHNA and CDR2 YSLEER. The germline V and J ends were trimmed by 1 base and 0 bases, with 4 bases remaining between them. Here the CDR3 DNA reads TGCGCCAGCAGCCAAGCACATAGCAATCAGCCCCAGCATTTT. Encoded protein: CASSQAHSNQPQHF.

On this clone: Other DNA sequences in the sample encode the same CDR3. V is TRBV7-9 and J is TRBJ2-5; D gene unclear. In germline, CDR1 is SEHNR, CDR2 FQNEAQ (reference sequence). Trimming shortened V by 2 bases and J by 0 bases, and 7 bases separated the two germline ends. The CDR3 sequence is 14 residues long. CDR3 residues: CASSLLADQETQYF. For the CDR3, the DNA is TGTGCCAGCAGCTTATTGGCGGACCAAGAGACCCAGTACTTC.

This chain joins TRBV7-9 and TRBJ2-7; the D gene is possibly TRBD1 (6 bases). Trimming shortened V by 7 bases and J by 3 bases, and 16 bases separated the two germline ends. Per germline, CDR1 SEHNR and CDR2 FQNEAQ (reference sequence). There are 14 residues in the CDR3. CDR3 amino acids: CASTFRTEGYEQYF. CDR3 nucleotide sequence: TGTGCCAGCACCTTCCGGACAGAGGGCTACGAGCAGTACTTC.

The rearrangement links TRBV10-3 to TRBJ2-1, with 7 bases that match TRBD2. Trimming cost V 0 bases and J 2 bases; bases outside gene matches: 7. The CDR3 covers 17 residues. Germline-derived CDR1 and CDR2 are ENHRY and SYGVKD. CDR3 coding DNA: TGTGCCATCAGTGAGTCGATAACGGGGGGTGCCTACAATGAGCAGTTCTTC. Protein product: CAISESITGGAYNEQFF.

This chain connects TRBV27 to TRBJ1-5; 8 bases are a match to TRBD1. The CDR3 contains 17 residues. The ends lost 5 bases at V and 4 bases at J; junction bases unmatched: 13. CDR1 is MNHEY, CDR2 SMNVEV, per germline (reference sequence). This CDR3 is CASSPTRRGLGNQPQHF. CDR3 in DNA: TGTGCCAGCAGTCCGACCCGCAGGGGGCTCGGGAATCAGCCCCAGCATTTT.